The entry that follows covers one TCR beta chain sequence. The protocol was immunoSEQ multiplex PCR, while the TCRdb copy is restricted to in-frame clones and leaves out a portion. Among just under 45,000 clones listed, about 70% were seen once. This record comes from a study of radiotherapy plus CTLA-4 blockade in lung cancer. The CDR3 covers 15 residues. CDR1 and CDR2 from the germline V gene are MGHDK and SYGVNS. V lost 4 bases and J lost 7, with 16 bases in between. The clonotype comes from a human donor with non-small cell lung cancer who had a partial response to radiotherapy plus ipilimumab. The chain links TRBV25-1 to TRBJ1-4, with D possibly matching TRBD1 (5 bases). This sample comprised peripheral blood, obtained from a patient treated with radiotherapy plus ipilimumab. CDR3 sequence (DNA): TGTGCCAGCAGTGGGCTGGGGGGGAGGGGTGAAAAACTGTTTTTT. Protein: CASSGLGGRGEKLFF.